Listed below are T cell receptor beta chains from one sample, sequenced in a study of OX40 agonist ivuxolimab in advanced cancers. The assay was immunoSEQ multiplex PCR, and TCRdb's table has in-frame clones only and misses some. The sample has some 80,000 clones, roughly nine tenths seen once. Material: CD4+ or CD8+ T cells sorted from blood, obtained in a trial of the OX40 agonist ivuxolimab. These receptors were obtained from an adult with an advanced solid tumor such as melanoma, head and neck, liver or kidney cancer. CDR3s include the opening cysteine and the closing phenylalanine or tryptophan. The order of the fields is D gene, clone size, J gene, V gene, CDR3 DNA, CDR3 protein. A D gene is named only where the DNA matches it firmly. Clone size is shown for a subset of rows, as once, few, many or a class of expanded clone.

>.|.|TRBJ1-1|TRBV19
TGTGCCATTATGGACGACATGAACACTGAAGCTTTCTTT
CAIMDDMNTEAFF
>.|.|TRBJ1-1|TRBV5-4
TGTGCCAGCAGCCTATTACAGGGAAGGGAAACTGAAGCTTTCTTT
CASSLLQGRETEAFF
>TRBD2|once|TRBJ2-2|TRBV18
TGTGCCAGCTCACGGGGACTAGCGGGGAACACCGGGGAGCTGTTTTTT
CASSRGLAGNTGELFF
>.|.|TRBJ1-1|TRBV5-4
TGTGCCAGCAGCCAAAGGCGGCAGGGAGGGAGGCAAAACACTGAAGCTTTCTTT
CASSQRRQGGRQNTEAFF
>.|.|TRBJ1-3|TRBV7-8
TGTGCCAGTCGGGGGGCTGGAAACACCATATATTTT
CASRGAGNTIYF
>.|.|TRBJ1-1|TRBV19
TGTGCCAGTAGCCGGGGCCGGAACACTGAAGCTTTCTTT
CASSRGRNTEAFF
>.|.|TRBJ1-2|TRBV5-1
TGCGCCAGCAGCCCTGAGAACTATGGCTACACCTTC
CASSPENYGYTF
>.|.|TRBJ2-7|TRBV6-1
TGTGCCAGCAGTGACAACCGGGACGGGGCCTACGAGCAGTACTTC
CASSDNRDGAYEQYF
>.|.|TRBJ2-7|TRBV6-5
TGTGCCAGCAGTTCCGGGGGCTTTACCTACGAGCAGTACTTC
CASSSGGFTYEQYF
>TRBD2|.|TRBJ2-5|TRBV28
TGTGCCAGCAGTTTAGTGACTAGCGTCGGGACCCAGTACTTC
CASSLVTSVGTQYF
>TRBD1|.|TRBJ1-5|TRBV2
TGTGCCACGGACAGGGAAGCGGGACAGCCCCAGCATTTT
CATDREAGQPQHF
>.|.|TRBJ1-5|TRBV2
TGTGCCAGCACGTGGGAGGGGGGCAATCAGCCCCAGCATTTT
CASTWEGGNQPQHF
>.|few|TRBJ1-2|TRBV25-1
TGTGCCAGCAGCTCCCTAGGCCGAGGGTCATATTATGGCTACACCTTC
CASSSLGRGSYYGYTF
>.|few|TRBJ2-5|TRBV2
TGTGCCAGCGAAGCGGGACAACAAGAGACCCAGTACTTC
CASEAGQQETQYF
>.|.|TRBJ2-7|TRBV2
TGTGCCACAGCGGGCAGGAGCTACGAGCAGTACTTC
CATAGRSYEQYF
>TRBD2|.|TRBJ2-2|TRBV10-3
TGTGCCAGCAGTTATGCGACTAGCGGGAGTTTCGCCGGGGAGCTGTTTTTT
CASSYATSGSFAGELFF
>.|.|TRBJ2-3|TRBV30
TGTGCCTGGAGTGTAGGGGGGGCGAGAGATACGCAGTATTTT
CAWSVGGARDTQYF
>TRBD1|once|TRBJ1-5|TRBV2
TGTGCCAGCAGTGGACAGGGTAGCAATCAGCCCCAGCATTTT
CASSGQGSNQPQHF
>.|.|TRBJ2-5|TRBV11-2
TGTGCCAGCAGCTCCGTATTGGGGGGTGAGACCCAGTACTTC
CASSSVLGGETQYF
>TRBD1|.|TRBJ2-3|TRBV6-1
TGTGCCAGCAGTGCCCGGGACAGGGGGGCAGATACGCAGTATTTT
CASSARDRGADTQYF
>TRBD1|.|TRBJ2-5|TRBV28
TGTGCCAGCAGTCCGGGGACAGAAGAGACCCAGTACTTC
CASSPGTEETQYF
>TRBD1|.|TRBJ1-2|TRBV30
TGTGCCTGGAGCCAGGGGGGATCTAACTATGGCTACACCTTC
CAWSQGGSNYGYTF
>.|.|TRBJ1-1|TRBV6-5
TGTGCCACACGGCGACTGCCTAACATGGGCACTGAAGCTTTCTTT
CATRRLPNMGTEAFF
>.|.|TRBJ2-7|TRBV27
TGTGCCAGCAGTTTGCTTCCGGGACACCAAGAAGGCTACGAGCAGTACTTC
CASSLLPGHQEGYEQYF
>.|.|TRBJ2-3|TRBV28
TGTGCCAGCAGTTCCCCCCGGGGGGCGCATCGTCCAGATACGCAGTATTTT
CASSSPRGAHRPDTQYF
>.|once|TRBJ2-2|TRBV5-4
TGTGCCAGCAGCTTGTCAACGGACACCCGGGAGCTGTTTTTT
CASSLSTDTRELFF
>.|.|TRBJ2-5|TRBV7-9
TGTGCCAGCAGCTTAGAGTGGGTCCTAGCCCTCTTGGCCCAGTACTTC
CASSLEWVLALLAQYF
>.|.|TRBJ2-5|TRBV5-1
TGCGCCAGCAGCTTGGGCCAAGGTGGGGAGACCCAGTACTTC
CASSLGQGGETQYF
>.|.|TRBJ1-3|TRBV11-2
TGTGCCAGCAGCCCGATCAGCTCTGGAAACACCATATATTTT
CASSPISSGNTIYF
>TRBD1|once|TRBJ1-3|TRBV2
TGTGCCAGCAGAGCCAAGACAGGGACTGGAAACACCATATATTTT
CASRAKTGTGNTIYF
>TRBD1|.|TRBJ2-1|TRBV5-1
TGCGCCAGCAGCTTGGTAGGGGACAGCTCCTACAATGAGCAGTTCTTC
CASSLVGDSSYNEQFF
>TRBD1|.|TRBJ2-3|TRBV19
TGTGCCAGTAGTCTTCCCCGGGGGACAGGGTCCACAGATACGCAGTATTTT
CASSLPRGTGSTDTQYF
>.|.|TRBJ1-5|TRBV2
TGTGCCAGCGCCGTTGCGGCAGGGTCATTTAAGGGCAATCAGCCCCAGCATTTT
CASAVAAGSFKGNQPQHF
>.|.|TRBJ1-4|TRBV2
TGTGCCAGCAGCGGGACTCTCGAGGGGGAAAAACTGTTTTTT
CASSGTLEGEKLFF
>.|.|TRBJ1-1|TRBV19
TGTGCCAGTACGGGTAGGGGAGGGACTGAAGCTTTCTTT
CASTGRGGTEAFF
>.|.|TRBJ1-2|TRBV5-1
TGCGCCAGCAGCTTGGGGGCCCTGATTAACTATGGCTACACCTTC
CASSLGALINYGYTF
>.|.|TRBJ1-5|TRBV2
TGTGCCAGCCGGAGGGACAGCAATCAGCCCCAGCATTTT
CASRRDSNQPQHF
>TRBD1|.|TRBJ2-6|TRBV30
TGTGCCTGGGGCCGAACAGGGGCTGGGGCCAACGTCCTGACTTTC
CAWGRTGAGANVLTF
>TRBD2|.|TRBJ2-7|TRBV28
TGTGCCGTGTGGGGGAGGGCCTACGAGCAGTACTTC
CAVWGRAYEQYF
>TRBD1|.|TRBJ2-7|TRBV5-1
TGCGCCAGCACCCTAACCGGGACAGGGTCGTACGAGCAGTACTTC
CASTLTGTGSYEQYF
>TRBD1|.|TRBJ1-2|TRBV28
TGTGCCAGCTCCCTTGGACAGGGAGGAGGCTACACCTTC
CASSLGQGGGYTF
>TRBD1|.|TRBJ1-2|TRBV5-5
TGTGCCAGCAGCTTTGAGACAGGGGGCCGCACCTTC
CASSFETGGRTF
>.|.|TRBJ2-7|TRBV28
TGTGCCAGCACTGTCGTGGGCAGCACAGCCTCGGACGAGCAGTACTTC
CASTVVGSTASDEQYF
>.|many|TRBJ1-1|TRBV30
TGTGCCTGGAGTCAGGAGGGAGGGTTCACTGAAGCTTTCTTT
CAWSQEGGFTEAFF
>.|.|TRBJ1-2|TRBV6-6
TGTGCCAGCAGTTCCTCGGGAGGGGGCTACACCTTC
CASSSSGGGYTF
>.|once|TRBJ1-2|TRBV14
TGTGCCAGCAGCCAAGAGGGTGGGCGGACGTATGGCTACACCTTC
CASSQEGGRTYGYTF
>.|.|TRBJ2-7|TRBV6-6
TGTGCCAGCAGTTACGGGACACTTTCCTACGAGCAGTACTTC
CASSYGTLSYEQYF
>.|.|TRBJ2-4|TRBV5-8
TGTGCCAGCAGCTTGGCCGGGGCAAACATTCAGTACTTC
CASSLAGANIQYF
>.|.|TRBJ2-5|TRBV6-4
TGTGCCAGCAGTGACTCGGGGGAGCTAGGGAAGGAAGAGACCCAGTACTTC
CASSDSGELGKEETQYF
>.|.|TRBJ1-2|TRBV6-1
TGTGCCAGCAGTGAACCGGCAGGTGGTGGCTACACCTTC
CASSEPAGGGYTF
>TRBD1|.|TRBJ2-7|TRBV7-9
TGTGCCAGCAGCTCGGCCGACAGGGCCGCGGGCTACGAGCAGTACTTC
CASSSADRAAGYEQYF
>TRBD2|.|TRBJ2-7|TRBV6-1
TGTGCCAGCAGTGCCGGGAGGACTAGCGGGAGTATCCACGAGCAGTACTTC
CASSAGRTSGSIHEQYF
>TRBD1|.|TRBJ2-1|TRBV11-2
TGTGCCAGCAGCCGGGACAGCTACAATGAGCAGTTCTTC
CASSRDSYNEQFF